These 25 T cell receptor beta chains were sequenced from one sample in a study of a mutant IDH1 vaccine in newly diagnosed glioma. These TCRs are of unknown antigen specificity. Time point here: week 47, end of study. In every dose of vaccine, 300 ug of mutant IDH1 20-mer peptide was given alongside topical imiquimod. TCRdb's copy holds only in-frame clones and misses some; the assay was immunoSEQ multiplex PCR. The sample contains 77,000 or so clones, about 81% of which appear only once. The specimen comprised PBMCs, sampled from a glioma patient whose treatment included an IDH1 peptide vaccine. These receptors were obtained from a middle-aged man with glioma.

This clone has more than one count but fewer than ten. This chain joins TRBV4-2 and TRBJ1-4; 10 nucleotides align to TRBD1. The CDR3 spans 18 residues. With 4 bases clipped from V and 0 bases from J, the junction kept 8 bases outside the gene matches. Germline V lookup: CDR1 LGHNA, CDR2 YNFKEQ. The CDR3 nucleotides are TGTGCCAGCAGCCGGACAGGGGGAGGGCTACCAACTAATGAAAAACTGTTTTTT. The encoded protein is CASSRTGGGLPTNEKLFF.

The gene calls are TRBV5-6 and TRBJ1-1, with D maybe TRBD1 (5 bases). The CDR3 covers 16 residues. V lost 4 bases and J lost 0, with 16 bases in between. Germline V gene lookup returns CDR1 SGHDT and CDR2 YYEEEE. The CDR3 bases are TGTGCCAGCAGCCCGAACGGGGCCTCATTGAACACTGAAGCTTTCTTT. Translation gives CASSPNGASLNTEAFF.

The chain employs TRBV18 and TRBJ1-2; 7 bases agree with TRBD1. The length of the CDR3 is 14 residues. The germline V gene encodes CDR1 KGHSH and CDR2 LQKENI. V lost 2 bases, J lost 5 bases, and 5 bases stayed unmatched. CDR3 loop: CASSPTGDIYGYTF. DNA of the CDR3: TGTGCCAGCTCACCAACAGGGGATATTTATGGCTACACCTTC.

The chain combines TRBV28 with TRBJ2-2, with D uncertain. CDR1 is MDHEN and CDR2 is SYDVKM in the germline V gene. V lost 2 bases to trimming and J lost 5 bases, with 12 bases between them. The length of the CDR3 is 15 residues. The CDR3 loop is CASSLDARETGELFF. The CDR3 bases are TGTGCCAGCAGTTTAGATGCCCGTGAGACCGGGGAGCTGTTTTTT.

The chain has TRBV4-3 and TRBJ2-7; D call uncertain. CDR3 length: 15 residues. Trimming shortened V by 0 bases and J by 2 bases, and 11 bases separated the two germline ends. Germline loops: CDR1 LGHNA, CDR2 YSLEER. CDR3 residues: CASSQDIDGTYEQYF. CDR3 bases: TGCGCCAGCAGCCAAGATATTGACGGCACCTACGAGCAGTACTTC.

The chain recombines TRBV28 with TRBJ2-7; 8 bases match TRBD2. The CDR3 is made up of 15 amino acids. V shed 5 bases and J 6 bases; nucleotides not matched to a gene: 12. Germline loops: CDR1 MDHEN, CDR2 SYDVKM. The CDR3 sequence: CASSGSGTSSIEQYF. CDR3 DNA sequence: TGTGCCAGCAGTGGTTCCGGGACTAGTTCAATCGAGCAGTACTTC.

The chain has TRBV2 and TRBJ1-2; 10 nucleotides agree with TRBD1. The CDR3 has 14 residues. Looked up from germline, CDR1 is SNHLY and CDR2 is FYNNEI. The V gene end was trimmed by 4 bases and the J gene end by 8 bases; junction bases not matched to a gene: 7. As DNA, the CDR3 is TGTGCCAGCAGTGCTAGACAGGGGGCAATAGGCTACACCTTC. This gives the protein CASSARQGAIGYTF.

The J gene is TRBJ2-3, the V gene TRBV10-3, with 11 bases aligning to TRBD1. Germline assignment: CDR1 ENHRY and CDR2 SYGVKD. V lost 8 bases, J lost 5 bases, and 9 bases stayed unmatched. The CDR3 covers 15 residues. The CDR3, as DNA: TGTGCCATCGGGGGAGGACAGGGGGCTGGAGATACGCAGTATTTT. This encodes CAIGGGQGAGDTQYF.

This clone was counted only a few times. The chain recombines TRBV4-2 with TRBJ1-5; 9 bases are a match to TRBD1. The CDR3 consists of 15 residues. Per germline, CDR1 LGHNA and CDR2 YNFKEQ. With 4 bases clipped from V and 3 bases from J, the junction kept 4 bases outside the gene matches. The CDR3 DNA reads TGTGCCAGCAGCCTTTGGACAGGGGACAATCAGCCCCAGCATTTT. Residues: CASSLWTGDNQPQHF.

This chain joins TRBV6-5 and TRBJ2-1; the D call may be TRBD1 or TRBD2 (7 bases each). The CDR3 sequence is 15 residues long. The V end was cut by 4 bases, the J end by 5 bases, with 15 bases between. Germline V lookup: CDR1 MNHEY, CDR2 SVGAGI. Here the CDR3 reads CASSSSGGVHNEQFF. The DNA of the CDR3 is TGTGCCAGCAGTTCTTCAGGGGGGGTACACAATGAGCAGTTCTTC.

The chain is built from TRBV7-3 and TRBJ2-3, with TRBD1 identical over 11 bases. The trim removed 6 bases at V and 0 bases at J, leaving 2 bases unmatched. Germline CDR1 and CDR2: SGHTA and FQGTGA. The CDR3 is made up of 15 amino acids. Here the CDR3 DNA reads TGTGCCAGCAGGGACAGGGGGCTGAGCACAGATACGCAGTATTTT. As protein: CASRDRGLSTDTQYF. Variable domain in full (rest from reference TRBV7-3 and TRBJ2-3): GAGVSQTPSNKVTEKGKYVELRCDPISGHTALYWYRQSLGQGPEFLIYFQGTGAADDSGLPNDRFFAVRPEGSVSTLKIQRTERGDSAVYLCASRDRGLSTDTQYFGPGTRLTVL.

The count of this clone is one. The chain's CDR3 is CASSPAVATGFGTGELFF. The CDR3 DNA reads TGTGCCAGCAGCCCAGCGGTCGCGACAGGGTTTGGCACCGGGGAGCTGTTTTTT. The V gene is TRBV5-5, the J gene TRBJ2-2; TRBD1 agrees at 7 bases. Germline CDR1 reads SGHKS; CDR2 reads YYEKEE (reference sequence). This CDR3 has 18 residues. The ends lost 4 bases at V and 4 bases at J; junction bases unmatched: 16.

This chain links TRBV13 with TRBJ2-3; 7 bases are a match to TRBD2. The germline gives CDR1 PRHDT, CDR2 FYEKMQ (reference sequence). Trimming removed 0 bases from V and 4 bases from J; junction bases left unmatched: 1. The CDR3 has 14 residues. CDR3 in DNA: TGTGCCAGCAGCTTAGGTGGGGGGGCAGATACGCAGTATTTT. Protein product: CASSLGGGADTQYF.

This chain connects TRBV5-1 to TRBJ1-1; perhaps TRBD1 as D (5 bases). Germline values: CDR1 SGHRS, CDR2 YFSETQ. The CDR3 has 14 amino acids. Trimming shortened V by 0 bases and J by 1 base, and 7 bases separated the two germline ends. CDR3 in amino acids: CASSLAGQNTEAFF. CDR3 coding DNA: TGCGCCAGCAGCTTGGCAGGGCAGAACACTGAAGCTTTCTTT.

This CDR3 is CASSQAPGTYEQYF. CDR3 nucleotides: TGTGCCAGCAGCCAAGCGCCGGGGACCTACGAGCAGTACTTC. The chain combines TRBV14 with TRBJ2-7; TRBD2 is a possible D gene (5 bases). V shed 1 base and J shed 2 bases, with 9 bases lying between them. There are 14 residues in the CDR3. Germline CDR1 is SGHDN and CDR2 is FVKESK. Together with reference TRBV14 and TRBJ2-7, the CDR3 gives the full variable domain: EAGVTQFPSHSVIEKGQTVTLRCDPISGHDNLYWYRRVMGKEIKFLLHFVKESKQDESGMPNNRFLAERTGGTYSTLKVQPAELEDSGVYFCASSQAPGTYEQYFGPGTRLTVT.

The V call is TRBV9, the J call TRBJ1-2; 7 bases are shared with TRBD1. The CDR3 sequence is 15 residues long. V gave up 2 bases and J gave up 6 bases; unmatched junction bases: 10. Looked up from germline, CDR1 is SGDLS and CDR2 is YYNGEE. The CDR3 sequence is CASSVWKGGADGYTF. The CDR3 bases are TGTGCCAGCAGCGTTTGGAAAGGGGGCGCAGATGGCTACACCTTC.

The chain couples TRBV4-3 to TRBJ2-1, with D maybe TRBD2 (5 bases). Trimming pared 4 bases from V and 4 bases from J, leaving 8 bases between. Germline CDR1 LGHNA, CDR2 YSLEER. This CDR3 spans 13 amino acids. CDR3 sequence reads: CASSPDLYNEQFF. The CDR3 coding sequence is TGCGCCAGCAGCCCGGACTTGTACAATGAGCAGTTCTTC.

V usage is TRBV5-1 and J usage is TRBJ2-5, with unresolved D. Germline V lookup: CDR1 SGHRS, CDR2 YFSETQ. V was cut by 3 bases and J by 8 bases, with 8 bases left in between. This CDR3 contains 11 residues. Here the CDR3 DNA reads TGCGCCAGCAGCTCCCTGGAAACCCAGTACTTC. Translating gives CASSSLETQYF.

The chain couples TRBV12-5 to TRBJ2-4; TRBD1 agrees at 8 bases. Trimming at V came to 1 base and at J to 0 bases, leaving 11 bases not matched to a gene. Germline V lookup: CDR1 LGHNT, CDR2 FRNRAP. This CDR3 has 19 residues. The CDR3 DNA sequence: TGTGCTAGTGGTTTGGCGGGCAGGGGGCTTTTACTAGCCAAAAACATTCAGTACTTC. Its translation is CASGLAGRGLLLAKNIQYF.

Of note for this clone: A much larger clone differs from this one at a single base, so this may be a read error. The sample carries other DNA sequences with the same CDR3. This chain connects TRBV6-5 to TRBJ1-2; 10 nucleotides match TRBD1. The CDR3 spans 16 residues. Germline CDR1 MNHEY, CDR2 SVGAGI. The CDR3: CASSYTRTGGSYGYTF. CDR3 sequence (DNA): TGTGCTAGCAGTTACACCAGGACAGGGGGGAGCTATGGCTACACCTTC.

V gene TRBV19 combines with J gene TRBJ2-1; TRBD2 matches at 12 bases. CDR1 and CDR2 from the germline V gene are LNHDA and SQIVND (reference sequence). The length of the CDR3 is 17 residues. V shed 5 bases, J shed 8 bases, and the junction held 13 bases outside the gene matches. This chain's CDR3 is CASSVSRLAGVKDEQFF. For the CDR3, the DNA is TGTGCCAGTAGTGTGAGTCGACTAGCGGGAGTTAAAGATGAGCAGTTCTTC. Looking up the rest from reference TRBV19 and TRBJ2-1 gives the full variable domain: DGGITQSPKYLFRKEGQNVTLSCEQNLNHDAMYWYRQDPGQGLRLIYYSQIVNDFQKGDIAEGYSVSREKKESFPLTVTSAQKNPTAFYLCASSVSRLAGVKDEQFFGPGTRLTVL.

The CDR3 protein is CASSSGTYEQYF. CDR3 bases: TGTGCCAGCTCATCAGGAACCTACGAGCAGTACTTC. The chain couples TRBV18 to TRBJ2-7, with D hard to call. CDR1 is KGHSH, CDR2 LQKENI, per germline. V gave up 5 bases and J gave up 2 bases, with 7 bases separating them. The CDR3 is 12 residues long.

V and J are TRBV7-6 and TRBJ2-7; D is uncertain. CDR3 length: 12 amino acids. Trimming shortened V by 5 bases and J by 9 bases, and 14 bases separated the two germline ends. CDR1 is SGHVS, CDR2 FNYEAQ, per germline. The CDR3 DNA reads TGTGCCAGCAGCCCCGGCTTTCTAGGGCAGTACTTC. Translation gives CASSPGFLGQYF.

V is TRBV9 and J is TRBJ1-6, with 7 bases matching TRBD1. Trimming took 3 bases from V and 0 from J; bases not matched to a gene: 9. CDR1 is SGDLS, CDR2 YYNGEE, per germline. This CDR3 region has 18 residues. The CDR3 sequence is CASSEALGQSSYNSPLHF. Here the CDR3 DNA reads TGTGCCAGCAGCGAGGCCCTGGGACAGAGCTCCTATAATTCACCCCTCCACTTT.

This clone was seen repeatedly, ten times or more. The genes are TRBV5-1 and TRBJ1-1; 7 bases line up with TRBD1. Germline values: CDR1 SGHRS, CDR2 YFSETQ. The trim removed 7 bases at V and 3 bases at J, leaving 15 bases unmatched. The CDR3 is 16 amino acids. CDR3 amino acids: CASSLVGGGVDTEAFF. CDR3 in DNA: TGCGCCAGCTCACTGGTAGGGGGCGGAGTGGACACTGAAGCTTTCTTT. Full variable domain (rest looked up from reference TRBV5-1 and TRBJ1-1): KAGVTQTPRYLIKTRGQQVTLSCSPISGHRSVSWYQQTPGQGLQFLFEYFSETQRNKGNFPGRFSGRQFSNSRSEMNVSTLELGDSALYLCASSLVGGGVDTEAFFGQGTRLTVV.